The clone carrying this T cell receptor beta chain is deemed medium-sized (0.01 to 0.1%) by its frequency. Its matching antigen is unknown. Profiling of CSF cells used 10X single-cell V(D)J plus 5' expression. TCRdb re-called the 10x single-cell sequencing reads; one entry per CDR3 protein, DNA not given. Listed are over 900 distinct CDR3 sequences; 9.5% to 12% falls within the top ten. This entry comes from a study of CD8 T cells in cerebrospinal fluid in Alzheimer's disease. Study as a whole: Two single-cell methods, plate-based nested PCR and droplet-based sequencing, assessed CSF clonal expansion. Study-wide results and caveats: Versus healthy subjects, Alzheimer's patients more often had clones of at least 3%. Alzheimer's patients were not enriched for EBV-specific clones, which were not the most expanded.

Germline CDR1 reads SGHRS; CDR2 reads YFSETQ. The CDR3 extends over 14 amino acids. The receptor's source is a human donor with mild cognitive impairment. The chain uses TRBV5-1 and TRBJ1-1. Sequenced: cerebrospinal fluid. The CDR3 is CASSLDGMNTEAFF. The variable domain in full, completed from reference TRBV5-1 and TRBJ1-1, reads KAGVTQTPRYLIKTRGQQVTLSCSPISGHRSVSWYQQTPGQGLQFLFEYFSETQRNKGNFPGRFSGRQFSNSRSEMNVSTLELGDSALYLCASSLDGMNTEAFFGQGTRLTVV.